The clone carrying this T cell receptor (beta chain) was seen more than once but under ten times. Its specificity is unknown. Profiling of TCR beta VDJ combinations and CDR3 sequences used genomic DNA as template. Via MiXCR, TCRdb re-called the reads, giving one row per CDR3 protein. Of 150,000 to 200,000 distinct CDR3 sequences listed, about 45% were seen once; the top ten hold about 3%. The data belong to a study of CD8+CD57+ T cells in acquired aplastic anemia. Findings and caveats of the study: Patients showed no significant difference from controls in CD8+ Simpson's diversity. There were over 25 CD8+ CDR3 sequences that occurred in both patients and controls.

Whoever was chosen for sequencing had shown CD8+CD57+ cell expansion by flow cytometry. The patients all had a severe acquired aplastic anemia diagnosis. CDR3 length equals 14 residues. V was shortened by 3 bases and J by 6 bases, with 14 bases between the two germline ends. Germline CDR1 MNHEY, CDR2 SMNVEV (reference sequence). The TCR sequence derives from a human donor with aplastic anemia. This rearrangement joins TRBV27 to TRBJ1-1, with D maybe TRBD1 (5 bases). Input material: sorted CD4+, CD8+, or CD8+CD57+ T cells (not recorded which) from PBMCs. The CDR3 reads CASSFLRDRPEAFF. CDR3 in DNA: TGTGCCAGCAGTTTTCTCCGGGACCGACCTGAAGCTTTCTTT.